The sequence of this T cell receptor (beta chain) was determined in a study of blood T cells in healthy people across ages. Points from the study as a whole: The fall in TCR beta diversity per million T cells was roughly linear with age.

V was pared by 6 bases and J by 0 bases, with 12 bases between. Germline V gene sequence: CDR1 MDHEN, CDR2 SYDVKM. The CDR3 has 15 amino acids. Each sample provided at least 6 micrograms of extracted total RNA. This clonotype has more than one count but fewer than ten. Its cognate antigen is unknown. A sample-barcoded 5' primer and a J-beta primer mix were used in a second PCR of about 7 to 12 cycles. Each cDNA molecule carried a tag from a template-switch adaptor that contained 12 random nucleotides. TCRdb passed the 5' RACE reads through MiXCR, listing each CDR3 protein once. The profile shows 1.8 million or so distinct CDR3 sequences, about two fifths of them singletons.

The sequenced sample was blood. J is TRBJ2-1 and V is TRBV28, with a weak D call TRBD2 (6 bases). The receptor's source is a human donor in good health. CDR3 bases: TGTGCCAGCAGGATAGGGAGGAGCTCCTACAATGAGCAGTTCTTC. It is translated as CASRIGRSSYNEQFF.